Below, 24 T cell receptor beta chains from the same sample are listed, as sequenced in a study of T cell responses to AZD1222 COVID-19 vaccine. Data came from immunoSEQ multiplex PCR; TCRdb stores just in-frame clones and leaves some out. Seen here are some 190,000 clones, approximately 92% observed once, and the top ten hold approximately 1.5%. This specimen consisted of peripheral blood, obtained on day 0 of AZD1222 vaccination. The origin of the receptors is an adult in good health.

The chain uses TRBV29-1 and TRBJ1-3; D remains ambiguous. Germline V gene sequence: CDR1 SQVTM, CDR2 ANQGSEA. This CDR3 is 14 amino acids long. Trimming pared 5 bases from V and 0 bases from J, leaving 11 bases between. The CDR3 loop is CSVKDGSSGNTIYF. CDR3 DNA: TGCAGCGTTAAGGACGGTTCCTCTGGAAACACCATATATTTT.

This clone has a handful of counts. CDR3 coding DNA: TGTGCCAGCTCACCACCGGAGGGGATGGGACAAGAGACCCAGTACTTC. Protein product: CASSPPEGMGQETQYF. V and J are TRBV18 and TRBJ2-5; maybe TRBD2 (6 bases). CDR1 and CDR2 (germline): KGHSH, LQKENI. Deletions cut 0 bases from V and 2 bases from J, with 13 bases between. The CDR3 runs 16 residues.

The chain uses TRBV7-2 and TRBJ1-1; 7 bases map to TRBD1. V shed 2 bases, J shed 9 bases, and the junction held 6 bases outside the gene matches. Germline V gene sequence: CDR1 SGHTA, CDR2 FQGNSA. The CDR3 runs to 13 residues. The CDR3 sequence is CASSLRGHGQAFF. Here the CDR3 DNA reads TGTGCCAGCAGCTTAAGGGGGCACGGCCAAGCTTTCTTT.

The chain uses TRBV29-1 and TRBJ2-5, with 11 bases that match TRBD2. After removal of 7 bases from V and 5 bases from J, the junction contained 9 bases not matched to a gene. The V gene's germline CDR1 is SQVTM and CDR2 ANQGSEA. This CDR3 contains 14 residues. CDR3: CSADLLAGVETQYF. The DNA for the CDR3 is TGCAGCGCGGACCTACTAGCGGGGGTGGAGACCCAGTACTTC.

The CDR3 region is CATSDLHSPSYEQYF. CDR3 DNA: TGTGCCACCAGTGATTTACACTCCCCCTCCTACGAGCAGTACTTC. The chain couples TRBV24-1 to TRBJ2-7; no firm D call. V shed 1 base and J shed 0 bases, with 9 bases lying between them. CDR1 is KGHDR, CDR2 SFDVKD, per germline. The CDR3 is made up of 15 amino acids.

This clone was seen only a few times. This sequence joins TRBV19 and TRBJ1-6; D remains unclear. V was shortened by 4 bases and J by 6 bases, with 7 bases between the two germline ends. The germline V gene encodes CDR1 LNHDA and CDR2 SQIVND (reference sequence). The CDR3 has 13 residues. The CDR3 nucleotides are TGTGCCAGTAGTAATAGGGTTAATTCACCCCTCCACTTT. It is translated as CASSNRVNSPLHF.

This rearrangement joins TRBV7-9 to TRBJ2-3; 8 bases fit TRBD2. Losses at the gene ends were 5 bases for V and 4 bases for J; bases not matched to a gene: 5. This CDR3 has 14 amino acids. In germline, CDR1 is SEHNR, CDR2 FQNEAQ (reference sequence). This chain's CDR3 is CASSLSGGADTQYF. CDR3 bases: TGTGCCAGCAGCCTAAGCGGGGGCGCAGATACGCAGTATTTT.

This clone was seen a single time. This sequence joins TRBV11-1 and TRBJ2-7; TRBD2 matches at 7 bases. Trimming took 6 bases from V and 0 from J; bases not matched to a gene: 5. The CDR3 has 14 residues. In germline, CDR1 is SGHAT, CDR2 FQDESV (reference sequence). The CDR3 DNA follows: TGTGCCAGCAGAGCGGGGAGGAGCTCCTACGAGCAGTACTTC. It translates to CASRAGRSSYEQYF.

V gene TRBV7-2 combines with J gene TRBJ2-3, with 8 positions matching TRBD1. V lost 2 bases and J lost 5; bases outside the gene matches: 3. The length of the CDR3 is 14 residues. In germline, CDR1 is SGHTA, CDR2 FQGNSA. The CDR3 sequence: CASSLQGALDTQYF. In DNA form, the CDR3 reads TGTGCCAGCAGCTTACAGGGGGCCCTAGATACGCAGTATTTT.

The V call is TRBV4-1, the J call TRBJ1-2; possible D gene TRBD1, 6 bases. The CDR3 has 16 amino acids. V lost 2 bases, J lost 7 bases, and 20 bases lay in between. From germline, CDR1 is MGHRA and CDR2 YSYEKL. In DNA form, the CDR3 reads TGCGCCAGCAGCCAACCTCGGACAGCCTCGGTCTTTGGCTACACCTTC. Translation: CASSQPRTASVFGYTF.

This sequence joins TRBV10-3 and TRBJ1-1; 7 nucleotides align to TRBD1. The CDR3 is made up of 13 amino acids. V dropped 6 bases and J dropped 4; count of bases not matched to a gene: 5. The germline V gene has CDR1 ENHRY and CDR2 SYGVKD. In DNA form, the CDR3 reads TGTGCCATCAGCCTTCAGGGGGGCACTGAAGCTTTCTTT. This codes for CAISLQGGTEAFF.

Here the CDR3 DNA reads TGTGCCATCAGTGCCAAGGGACAGTCAATGAACACTGAAGCTTTCTTT. It is translated as CAISAKGQSMNTEAFF. The chain employs TRBV10-3 and TRBJ1-1, with 7 bases that match TRBD1. CDR1 is ENHRY and CDR2 is SYGVKD in the germline V gene. V shed 4 bases, J shed 0 bases, and the junction held 8 bases outside the gene matches. CDR3 length equals 16 residues.

This rearrangement joins TRBV28 to TRBJ2-1; TRBD2 is a possible D gene (5 bases). Per the germline V gene, CDR1 is MDHEN and CDR2 is SYDVKM. Trimming took 7 bases from V and 3 from J, leaving 16 bases between them. This CDR3 has 15 amino acids. The CDR3 loop is CASIRALANYNEQFF. The CDR3 coding sequence is TGTGCCAGCATCCGGGCGCTAGCTAACTACAATGAGCAGTTCTTC.

This rearrangement joins TRBV7-3 to TRBJ1-1; D is unclear. The CDR3 loop spans 13 amino acids. The germline gives CDR1 SGHTA, CDR2 FQGTGA. Trimming cost V 2 bases and J 5 bases, with 9 bases left between them. The CDR3 sequence: CASSLRGDTEAFF. Here the CDR3 DNA reads TGTGCCAGCAGCTTACGGGGTGATACTGAAGCTTTCTTT.

The chain joins TRBV5-6 to TRBJ2-5, with D tentatively TRBD2 (6 bases). With 3 bases removed from V and 1 base from J, the gap between germline ends came to 13 bases. This CDR3 is 15 amino acids long. Germline CDR1 is SGHDT and CDR2 is YYEEEE. CDR3: CASSSQGGTQETQYF. The CDR3 coding sequence is TGTGCCAGCAGCTCCCAAGGAGGGACCCAAGAGACCCAGTACTTC.

V and J are TRBV28 and TRBJ1-1; 10 bases line up with TRBD1. Germline V gene data show CDR1 as MDHEN and CDR2 as SYDVKM. The CDR3 consists of 15 residues. V shed 6 bases, J shed 4 bases, and the junction held 8 bases outside the gene matches. For the CDR3, the DNA is TGTGCCAGCAGCGACCCCGGGACAGGGGTCACTGAAGCTTTCTTT. This encodes CASSDPGTGVTEAFF.

Only one count was recorded for this clone. The rearrangement uses TRBV7-8 and TRBJ1-4, with D hard to call. The CDR3 contains 13 residues. The V end lost 1 base, the J end lost 6 bases, and 6 bases lay between the germline ends. Germline V lookup: CDR1 SGHVS, CDR2 FQNEAQ. The CDR3 sequence: CASSLGSYEKLFF. The CDR3 nucleotides are TGTGCCAGCAGCTTAGGGAGCTATGAAAAACTGTTTTTT.

This clone was seen only a few times. The chain employs TRBV14 and TRBJ1-2, with a tentative D call TRBD1 (5 bases). Germline V gene lookup returns CDR1 SGHDN and CDR2 FVKESK. Deletions cut 7 bases from V and 2 bases from J, with 11 bases between. The CDR3 loop spans 13 amino acids. As DNA, the CDR3 is TGTGCCAGCACCCTGGGGGAGAACTATGGCTACACCTTC. Amino acids: CASTLGENYGYTF.

The V and J genes are TRBV29-1 and TRBJ2-3, with D hard to call. CDR1 and CDR2 from the germline V gene are SQVTM and ANQGSEA. V lost 8 bases to trimming and J lost 0 bases, with 21 bases between them. The CDR3 totals 16 residues. CDR3 residues: CSTGGWRTTSTDTQYF. The CDR3 DNA follows: TGCAGCACGGGCGGATGGAGAACTACTAGCACAGATACGCAGTATTTT.

This clone was seen a single time. V and J are TRBV19 and TRBJ1-5; 12 bases line up with TRBD1. Germline loops: CDR1 LNHDA, CDR2 SQIVND (reference sequence). This CDR3 comprises 19 residues. V lost 8 bases, J lost 2 bases, and 16 bases stayed unmatched. CDR3 nucleotides: TGTGCCAGTGCGTTCTCCGGGACAGGGGGCAAGGGGGGCAATCAGCCCCAGCATTTT. Translation gives CASAFSGTGGKGGNQPQHF.

This chain joins TRBV6-6 and TRBJ1-1; 7 bases are a match to TRBD1. J gave up 1 base and V 2 bases, and 4 bases lay outside the gene matches. From germline, CDR1 is MNHNY and CDR2 SVGAGI (reference sequence). This CDR3 comprises 15 residues. CDR3 sequence: CASSYLTGPNTEAFF. In DNA, the CDR3 is TGTGCCAGCAGTTACCTGACAGGGCCGAACACTGAAGCTTTCTTT.

The CDR3 bases are TGTGCCAGCAGTGAAGGACTGGAAGCTTTCTTT. Encoded protein: CASSEGLEAFF. V is TRBV25-1 and J is TRBJ1-1; D is unclear. The CDR3 totals 11 residues. The V end was cut by 2 bases, the J end by 8 bases, with 6 bases between. The germline V gene encodes CDR1 MGHDK and CDR2 SYGVNS.

This clone was recorded only once. The chain couples TRBV7-2 to TRBJ2-3; D is unresolved. The CDR3 extends over 13 amino acids. Germline values: CDR1 SGHTA, CDR2 FQGNSA. Trimming took 0 bases from V and 2 from J, leaving 3 bases between them. CDR3 loop: CASSLAHTDTQYF. The CDR3, as DNA: TGTGCCAGCAGCTTAGCGCACACAGATACGCAGTATTTT.

The chain links TRBV21-1 to TRBJ1-1. TRBV21-1 is listed as a pseudogene. The CDR3 extends over 13 amino acids. In DNA form, the CDR3 reads TGTGCCAGCAGCAATCGCCCCAACACTGAAGCTTTCTTT. Protein product: CASSNRPNTEAFF.